The present TCR beta chain was sequenced within a study of blood T cell repertoires in COVID-19. Generated by immunoSEQ multiplex PCR, the TCRdb table keeps only in-frame clones and is missing some. The table lists about 440,000 clones, roughly 85% of them singletons. The germline V gene has CDR1 SGHTA and CDR2 FQGNSA. This CDR3 contains 16 residues. Trimming left V 1 base short and J 4 bases short, with 14 bases between. The chain uses TRBV7-2 and TRBJ1-3; no clear D. The clonotype originates from a woman in her late teens or twenties with acute COVID-19. The sequencing sample was made of PBMCs or T cells enriched from blood (not recorded which). In nucleotides, the CDR3 is TGTGCCAGCAGCTTAGTTGTCCAGTCATACGGAAACACCATATATTTT. It specifies CASSLVVQSYGNTIYF.